Listed below are T cell receptor beta chains from one sample, sequenced in a study of blood T cell repertoires in COVID-19. Only in-frame clones appear in the TCRdb table, and some are missing; sequencing was by immunoSEQ multiplex PCR. The data hold tens of thousands of clones, with about 87% observed a single time. The sequenced sample consisted of peripheral blood. Receptors originate from a man at least 80 years old with active or convalescent COVID-19. Each CDR3 is given with its conserved first and last residue. A D gene is named only where the DNA matches it firmly. Not all rows give a size; the values are once, few, many and, for expanded clones, a class.

>-|TRBV19|-|TRBJ1-3
TGTGCCAGTAGTTTCCTCGGGACAGGAAACACCATATATTTT
CASSFLGTGNTIYF
>TRBD2|TRBV6-5|-|TRBJ2-1
TGTGCCAGCAGTTACTCCGGGACTACCTACAATGAGCAGTTCTTC
CASSYSGTTYNEQFF
>TRBD1|TRBV7-9|-|TRBJ1-6
TGTGCCAGCAGCCCCGGAGGGACAGGGCAATCACCCCTCCACTTT
CASSPGGTGQSPLHF
>-|TRBV2|-|TRBJ1-2
TGTGCCAGCAGTGACCACAGAAGTTATGGCTACACCTTC
CASSDHRSYGYTF
>TRBD1|TRBV30|-|TRBJ2-1
TGTGCCTGGAGTGTTTCAGGGGGCACCTACAATGAGCAGTTCTTC
CAWSVSGGTYNEQFF
>-|TRBV5-4|-|TRBJ2-1
TGTGCCAGCAGCCGAACCACAGGGACCGCCCCCTACAATGAGCAGTTCTTC
CASSRTTGTAPYNEQFF
>TRBD2|TRBV24-1|few|TRBJ2-3
TGTGCCACCAGTGATACTAGCGGTGGCACAGATACGCAGTATTTT
CATSDTSGGTDTQYF
>TRBD1|TRBV19|few|TRBJ1-5
TGTGCCAGTAGTACTTACCCCGGGACAGGGAATAGCAATCAGCCCCAGCATTTT
CASSTYPGTGNSNQPQHF
>-|TRBV7-9|-|TRBJ2-1
TGTGCCAGCAGTATCCCAGGAGAGGGAAATGAGCAGTTCTTC
CASSIPGEGNEQFF
>-|TRBV7-8|few|TRBJ1-5
TGTGCCAGCAGCTTACGGGGCAATCAGCCCCAGCATTTT
CASSLRGNQPQHF
>-|TRBV14|-|TRBJ1-2
TGTGCCAGCAGCTCCCAGGGCTATGGCTACACCTTC
CASSSQGYGYTF
>-|TRBV11-3|-|TRBJ2-3
TGTGCCAGCAGCTTAGGAGGCCAGGGGCTAGATACGCAGTATTTT
CASSLGGQGLDTQYF
>TRBD1|TRBV19|-|TRBJ1-5
TGTGCCAGTAAGGGTCGGGACAGTAACGGGGGTCAGCCCCAGCATTTT
CASKGRDSNGGQPQHF
>-|TRBV12-3/TRBV12-4|-|TRBJ2-3
TGTGCCAGCAGTTTGGGGGCCACAGATACGCAGTATTTT
CASSLGATDTQYF
>-|TRBV12-3/TRBV12-4|-|TRBJ1-2
TGTGCCAGCAGTTTAGGCAATAGAAATGGCTACACCTTC
CASSLGNRNGYTF
>-|TRBV4-1|once|TRBJ2-5
TGCGCCAGCAGCCCGTACAGGGATGTACCGACCCAATACTTC
CASSPYRDVPTQYF
>TRBD1|TRBV5-5|-|TRBJ2-5
TGTGCCAGCAGCTTGGCGGACAGGGGGCTTGTGGAGACCCAGTACTTC
CASSLADRGLVETQYF
>-|TRBV3-1/TRBV3-2|-|TRBJ1-6
TGTGCCAGCAGCCAAGATCGTTCACCCCTCCACTTT
CASSQDRSPLHF
>-|TRBV7-2|-|TRBJ2-5
TGTGCCAGCAGCTCCCAAGGACTAAGGGAGACCCAGTACTTC
CASSSQGLRETQYF
>-|TRBV18|few|TRBJ1-1
TGTGCCAGCTTAAAAGCCTATGGGCGGGAAGGGTCCGGCACTGAAGCTTTCTTT
CASLKAYGREGSGTEAFF
>-|TRBV11-2|-|TRBJ1-2
TGTGCCAGCAGCTTAGACCCTACTTACTATGGCTACACCTTC
CASSLDPTYYGYTF
>-|TRBV28|-|TRBJ1-2
TGTGCCAGCAGTTTTGTAGGGGGCTATGGCTACACCTTC
CASSFVGGYGYTF
>-|TRBV20-1|-|TRBJ1-2
TGCAGTGCTCAAGCCGTAGATGGCTACACCTTC
CSAQAVDGYTF
>TRBD1|TRBV18|once|TRBJ2-5
TGTGCCAGCTCACCGGGACAGGGCGGAGAGACCCAGTACTTC
CASSPGQGGETQYF
>-|TRBV18|-|TRBJ1-1
TGTGCCAGCTCACCTCTGTGGACCCCGAGGAGGGACACTGAAGCTTTCTTT
CASSPLWTPRRDTEAFF
>-|TRBV3-1/TRBV3-2|-|TRBJ2-1
TGTGCCAGCTTTCCGTCCCAGTACAATGAGCAGTTCTTC
CASFPSQYNEQFF
>-|TRBV9|-|TRBJ1-6
TGTGCCAGCAGCGACAGGGCCTGGAATTCACCCCTCCACTTT
CASSDRAWNSPLHF
>TRBD1|TRBV19|-|TRBJ1-1
TGTGCCAGTAGTATTGTCCGACAGGGGAAGAACACTGAAGCTTTCTTT
CASSIVRQGKNTEAFF
>-|TRBV11-2|few|TRBJ1-6
TGTGCCAGCAGCCCCTATTTACAGGGTGGTCGAAAAAGATCACCCCTCCACTTT
CASSPYLQGGRKRSPLHF
>-|TRBV6-4|-|TRBJ1-5
TGTGCCAGCAGTGATTCAAATCAGCCCCAGCATTTT
CASSDSNQPQHF
>TRBD2|TRBV11-3|-|TRBJ2-1
TGTGCCAGCAGCCGAGGACTTAGCGGGAGGTCGAATGAGCAGTTCTTC
CASSRGLSGRSNEQFF
>-|TRBV19|-|TRBJ1-6
TGTGCCAGTAGTATAGAAACGACAGGAGTTCTCCTCCACTTT
CASSIETTGVLLHF
>TRBD2|TRBV30|-|TRBJ2-3
TGTGCCTGCCAATTGAGTCCGGGACTAGCGGGAGGTACGCAGTATTTT
CACQLSPGLAGGTQYF
>-|TRBV6-5|-|TRBJ1-1
TGTGCCAGCAGTTACACAAGGGGATCTCGGAACACTGAAGCTTTCTTT
CASSYTRGSRNTEAFF
>-|TRBV10-2|-|TRBJ2-3
TGCGCCAGCTTTCAATCCGGCAGGGGCCAAGATACGCAGTATTTT
CASFQSGRGQDTQYF
>-|TRBV10-2|-|TRBJ2-3
TGCGCCAGCAGTGAGCCGGGACTCAATGATACGCAGTATTTT
CASSEPGLNDTQYF
>TRBD1|TRBV28|-|TRBJ2-3
TGTGCCAGCGTGACAGGGTCGAACACAGATACGCAGTATTTT
CASVTGSNTDTQYF